This is a list of T cell receptor beta chains from one sample in a study of shared clonotypes between healthy human individuals. The method was immunoSEQ multiplex PCR; TCRdb's version includes in-frame clones alone and lacks a portion of them. The sample yields fewer than 3 million clones, under 95% seen once. Source material: naive CD4+ T cells from PBMCs. The source is a man younger than 30 in good health. Some clones in this sample may be carry-over from other donors' samples. Each CDR3 is given with its conserved first and last residue. D genes are given only for firm matches. A clone size is listed for some rows: how often the clone was seen (once, few, many), or a class if it is expanded.

TRBJ2-5 TRBD2 TRBV6-6 . TGTGCCAGCAGCAGGCTGAGGGCTAGCGGAGAAGAGACCCAGTACTTC CASSRLRASGEETQYF
TRBJ2-5 . TRBV20-1 . TGCAGTGTCCCCCAGGAAGAGACCCAGTACTTC CSVPQEETQYF
TRBJ1-1 TRBD1 TRBV2 . TGTGCCAGCAGTGACCGGGACAGGGCAAACACTGAAGCTTTCTTT CASSDRDRANTEAFF
TRBJ2-1 . TRBV6-1 . TGTGCCAGCAGTTCCGGGACGCGACCCTACAATGAGCAGTTCTTC CASSSGTRPYNEQFF
TRBJ1-5 TRBD1 TRBV19 . TGTGCCAGTAGTTACCTAGGACAGGCCCACGGCAATCAGCCCCAGCATTTT CASSYLGQAHGNQPQHF
TRBJ2-7 TRBD2 TRBV7-2 . TGTGCCAGCAGCTTAGGGACTAGCGGGAGGGTTAACGAGCAGTACTTC CASSLGTSGRVNEQYF
TRBJ1-5 TRBD1 TRBV28 . TGTGCCAGCAGATTCCGGGACAGGGGGCATCAGCCCCAGCATTTT CASRFRDRGHQPQHF
TRBJ2-5 TRBD1 TRBV7-9 . TGTGCCAGCAACGAATGGGGACAGGCCCTAGGGACCCAGTACTTC CASNEWGQALGTQYF
TRBJ2-5 . TRBV11-2 . TGTGCCAGCAGCTCTACGGCGATTGGGACCCAGTACTTC CASSSTAIGTQYF
TRBJ2-5 TRBD2 TRBV5-5 . TGTGCCAGCAGCTTGGATTCGGGACTAGCGGGAGGTCAGGAGACCCAGTACTTC CASSLDSGLAGGQETQYF
TRBJ1-1 . TRBV4-2 few TGTGCCAGCAGCCAAGTAGGTCGCGGACAGTATAACACTGAAGCTTTCTTT CASSQVGRGQYNTEAFF
TRBJ1-2 . TRBV28 . TGTGCCACCTCGGGACGGACTTATGGCTACACCTTC CATSGRTYGYTF
TRBJ2-3 TRBD1 TRBV7-8 . TGTGCCAGCAGCTTGCAGGGGGTATCAGATACGCAGTATTTT CASSLQGVSDTQYF
TRBJ2-7 TRBD1 TRBV19 . TGTGCCAGTAAAACGCGACAGGGCTACGAGCAGTACTTC CASKTRQGYEQYF
TRBJ2-5 TRBD2 TRBV2 . TGTGCCAGCAGCCCACTAGCGGGAGGAGGGGAGACCCAGTACTTC CASSPLAGGGETQYF
TRBJ2-3 TRBD2 TRBV11-3 . TGTGCCAGCAGCTTAGGCAAGCGGGAGGGAACCTACACAGATACGCAGTATTTT CASSLGKREGTYTDTQYF
TRBJ2-1 . TRBV6-1 . TGTGCCAGCCTAAGTCAGGGCAGCTCCTACAATGAGCAGTTCTTC CASLSQGSSYNEQFF
TRBJ2-5 . TRBV11-2 . TGTGCCAGCAGCTTACCCAACCTGGGCTCGGAGACCCAGTACTTC CASSLPNLGSETQYF
TRBJ2-1 . TRBV4-1 once TGCGCCAGCAGCCCCCTCCCTAGCCTATCCTACAATGAGCAGTTCTTC CASSPLPSLSYNEQFF
TRBJ1-5 . TRBV7-2 . TGTGCCAGCAGCTTACGAGTTGGTGCAGTAAATCAGCCCCAGCATTTT CASSLRVGAVNQPQHF
TRBJ2-3 . TRBV11-2 . TGTGCCAGCAGCTTGGACCTTCACGTGGATACGCAGTATTTT CASSLDLHVDTQYF
TRBJ2-7 . TRBV6-4 . TGTGCCAGCAGCCCGGACAGAATCTCCTACGAGCAGTACTTC CASSPDRISYEQYF
TRBJ2-7 . TRBV7-9 . TGTGCCAGCAGCTTTCAGGGCCCCTACGAGCAGTACTTC CASSFQGPYEQYF
TRBJ2-1 . TRBV5-1 . TGCGCCAGCAGCTCGGCGGCAGGGTCCTACAATGAGCAGTTCTTC CASSSAAGSYNEQFF
TRBJ2-2 TRBD2 TRBV5-1 once TGCGCCAGCAGCTCCCCGAGGGGAGGGGCGAGCACCGGGGAGCTGTTTTTT CASSSPRGGASTGELFF
TRBJ1-5 TRBD1 TRBV19 . TGTGCCAGTAGGCCCTACGACAGGGCAGGCAATCAGCCCCAGCATTTT CASRPYDRAGNQPQHF
TRBJ1-2 . TRBV2 . TGTGCCAGCAGTGAAGCGCGGGGGGGTGGCTACACCTTC CASSEARGGGYTF
TRBJ2-3 . TRBV27 . TGTGCCAGCAGTTTATACCCAAGCCCGCAGTATTTT CASSLYPSPQYF
TRBJ2-5 TRBD2 TRBV7-9 . TGTGCCAGCAGCCCCTCCCAGGGAGGGCAAGAGACCCAGTACTTC CASSPSQGGQETQYF
TRBJ2-1 . TRBV29-1 . TGCAGCGTTATCTTCCTGACTAGTGCCTACAATGAGCAGTTCTTC CSVIFLTSAYNEQFF
TRBJ1-2 . TRBV7-2 . TGTGCCAGCAGCCGCCGACACCTTTATGGCTACACCTTC CASSRRHLYGYTF